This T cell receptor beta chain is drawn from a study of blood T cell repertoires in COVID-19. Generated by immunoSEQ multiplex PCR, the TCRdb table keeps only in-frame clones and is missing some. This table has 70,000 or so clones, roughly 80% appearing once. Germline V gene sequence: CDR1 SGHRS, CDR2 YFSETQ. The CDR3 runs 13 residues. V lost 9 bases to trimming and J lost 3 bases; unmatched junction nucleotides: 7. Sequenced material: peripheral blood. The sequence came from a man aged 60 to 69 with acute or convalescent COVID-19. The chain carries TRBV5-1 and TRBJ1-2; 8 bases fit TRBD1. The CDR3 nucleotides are TGCGCCACCCGACAGGGGCCCGACTATGGCTACACCTTC. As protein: CATRQGPDYGYTF.